This entry concerns a single T cell receptor beta chain. Its antigen is undetermined. The method was immunoSEQ multiplex PCR; TCRdb's version includes in-frame clones alone and lacks a portion of them. This sample has roughly 2,000,000 clones; 85% to 95% occur once, and the top ten carry approximately 1.2%. Selected positively for CCR7 and CD45RO-negative, naive CD8 cells excluded terminally differentiated effector memory CD45RA+ cells. The donors, healthy adults who were HIV-negative, had experienced no recent acute infections or vaccinations. Only Caucasian adults living in Nashville, Tennessee served as donors. This sample stems from a study of shared clonotypes between healthy human individuals. Points from the study as a whole: Incompleteness in sorted-subset sequencing, despite large depth, was shown by rarefaction.

Sequences were obtained from naive CD8+ T cells sorted from blood. The TCR sequence derives from a young man in good health.

CDR3 protein: CARQGPGANVLTF. In DNA form, the CDR3 reads TGTGCCAGACAGGGGCCTGGGGCCAACGTCCTGACTTTC. The chain recombines TRBV2 with TRBJ2-6; 7 bases line up with TRBD1. The CDR3 contains 13 residues. The germline V gene has CDR1 SNHLY and CDR2 FYNNEI. V dropped 9 bases and J dropped 2; count of bases not matched to a gene: 1.